This is a list of T cell receptor beta chains from one sample in a study of CD8+ T cells in alopecia areata. Data came from immunoSEQ multiplex PCR; TCRdb stores just in-frame clones and leaves some out. This table holds 170,000 or so clones, about 63% found once. The source was CD4+ T cells sorted from blood, collected at week 0. The source of these receptors is a human donor with alopecia areata. The CDR3 runs from the conserved cysteine through the conserved F or W. The D gene is left open where the match is weak. Some rows mark clone size as missing; the rest say once, few, many or name a class of expanded clone.

TRBJ2-7,TRBV15,TRBD1,-,TGTGCCACCAGCAGAGCCCGACAGGGGCAAAGCCACGAGCAGTACTTC,CATSRARQGQSHEQYF
TRBJ1-4,TRBV25-1,-,-,TGTGCCAGCAGTGTCCCGTCCGTTGAAAAACTGTTTTTT,CASSVPSVEKLFF
TRBJ1-1,TRBV19,-,few,TGTGCCAGTAGTATAGTGGTCAGTAACGCTGAAGCTTTCTTT,CASSIVVSNAEAFF
TRBJ1-2,TRBV25-1,-,-,TGTGCCAGCAGTGACTCGGGGGTCTATGGCTACACCTTC,CASSDSGVYGYTF
TRBJ2-1,TRBV30,-,-,TGTGCCTGGACGTTTCAGGGGCTGCAGCAGTTCTTC,CAWTFQGLQQFF
TRBJ1-2,TRBV5-1,TRBD1,-,TGCGCCAGCAGCCCGGGACAGAACAATGGCTACACCTTC,CASSPGQNNGYTF
TRBJ2-3,TRBV29-1,-,few,TGCAGCGTTGAACAGCCAGGGACAGATACGCAGTATTTT,CSVEQPGTDTQYF
TRBJ1-5,TRBV7-9,-,few,TGTGCCAGCAGCTTAGCATCAAAAGGTCAGCCCCAGCATTTT,CASSLASKGQPQHF
TRBJ2-7,TRBV2,-,-,TGTGCCAGCAGTCTGGACGGGCGGCTGTACTTC,CASSLDGRLYF
TRBJ1-6,TRBV2,-,-,TGTGCCAGCAGTGAGCAGGATAATTCACCCCTCCACTTT,CASSEQDNSPLHF
TRBJ2-7,TRBV14,-,-,TGTGCCAGCAGCCAAGTTCCAGGGCACGAGCAGTACTTC,CASSQVPGHEQYF
TRBJ2-1,TRBV5-1,-,-,TGCGCCAGCAGCTCGCGGACAGCATCCTACAATGAGCAGTTCTTC,CASSSRTASYNEQFF
TRBJ2-7,TRBV2,-,-,TGTGCCAGCAGTGTTAGTAAAACCTACGAGCAGTACTTC,CASSVSKTYEQYF
TRBJ1-6,TRBV11-2,-,once,TGTGCCAGCAGCTTAGTCGCGGGGGGTTCACCCCTCCACTTT,CASSLVAGGSPLHF
TRBJ2-7,TRBV7-2,-,-,TGTGCCAGCAGAGATCCAGGGACCGAGCAGTACTTC,CASRDPGTEQYF
TRBJ2-1,TRBV7-2,-,few,TGTGCCAGCAGCTTAAAAGGGAGACAGGAGCAGTTCTTC,CASSLKGRQEQFF
TRBJ2-3,TRBV30,-,-,TGTGCCTGGAGTGATCTCGGCAGGGTAAACACAGATACGCAGTATTTT,CAWSDLGRVNTDTQYF
TRBJ1-5,TRBV29-1,-,-,TGCAGCGTTAAAGGACTGAACCCAAATCAGCCCCAGCATTTT,CSVKGLNPNQPQHF
TRBJ1-2,TRBV7-2,-,-,TGTGCCAGCAGCGCCGATGGGGGCGGCTATGGCTACACCTTC,CASSADGGGYGYTF
TRBJ1-2,TRBV4-3,-,once,TGCGCCAGCAGCCAAGAGACGGGTAGGAACTATGGCTACACCTTC,CASSQETGRNYGYTF
TRBJ2-5,TRBV11-2,-,-,TGTGCCAGCAGCCCCTCTGGGGGACAAGAGACCCAGTACTTC,CASSPSGGQETQYF
TRBJ1-2,TRBV29-1,TRBD1,-,TGCAGCGTTGAGGAACAGGGGACAATTAACTATGGCTACACCTTC,CSVEEQGTINYGYTF
TRBJ2-7,TRBV25-1,TRBD2,-,TGTGCCAGCAAAGCGGGGGGTCTTGAGCAGTACTTC,CASKAGGLEQYF
TRBJ1-1,TRBV30,-,-,TGTGCCTGGAGTCCCCATGTGGGGACTGAAGCTTTCTTT,CAWSPHVGTEAFF
TRBJ2-7,TRBV9,TRBD1,-,TGTGCCAGCAGCACGACAGGGATAGCCTACGAGCAGTACTTC,CASSTTGIAYEQYF
TRBJ2-1,TRBV19,-,-,TGTGCCAGTAGTTTCGACTTGAATTACAATGAGCAGTTCTTC,CASSFDLNYNEQFF
TRBJ2-7,TRBV4-2,TRBD2,-,TGTGCCAGCAGCCCCGCGGCTAGCGGGGCCTACGAGCAGTACTTC,CASSPAASGAYEQYF
TRBJ1-2,TRBV7-9,-,many,TGTGCCAGCAGCTTAGGCGGGAGCGGAGGCTACACCTTC,CASSLGGSGGYTF
TRBJ1-2,TRBV5-1,-,-,TGCGCCAGCAGCTTGGACGAGCTTAACTATGGCTACACCTTC,CASSLDELNYGYTF
TRBJ2-7,TRBV5-1,TRBD1,-,TGCGCCAGCAGCTTGTCGGGACAGGGAGGCTACGAGCAGTACTTC,CASSLSGQGGYEQYF
TRBJ1-6,TRBV7-8,TRBD1,once,TGTGCCAGCAGCCCATCCTGGACAGGGACTTCACCCCTCCACTTT,CASSPSWTGTSPLHF
TRBJ1-1,TRBV29-1,-,-,TGCAGCGTTGGGGGGTTCCCTGAAGCTTTCTTT,CSVGGFPEAFF
TRBJ2-7,TRBV7-6,TRBD1,-,TGTGCCAGCAGCGTGTACAGGGGCTCCTACGAGCAGTACTTC,CASSVYRGSYEQYF
TRBJ2-1,TRBV5-1,-,-,TGCGCCAGCAGCTTGGGGTCAGCGGGCGATGAGCAGTTCTTC,CASSLGSAGDEQFF
TRBJ2-1,TRBV29-1,-,-,TGCAGCGTTGGAACGGTTTCCTACAATGAGCAGTTCTTC,CSVGTVSYNEQFF
TRBJ2-5,TRBV18,-,-,TGTGCCAGCTCACCGCAGGGGATGGAGACCCAGTACTTC,CASSPQGMETQYF
TRBJ1-1,TRBV30,TRBD1,-,TGTGCCTGGGATCGGGACAGGGTCAACCGACTAGGCGCTGAAGCTTTCTTT,CAWDRDRVNRLGAEAFF
TRBJ1-2,TRBV20-1,-,-,TGCAGTGCTCCCTATCTCGATGGCTACACCTTC,CSAPYLDGYTF
TRBJ1-4,TRBV4-2,-,few,TGTGCCAGCAGTTTCGACGCAACTAATGAAAAACTGTTTTTT,CASSFDATNEKLFF
TRBJ1-1,TRBV30,TRBD1,-,TGTGCCTGCCCAGGGGGAACGAACACTGAAGCTTTCTTT,CACPGGTNTEAFF
TRBJ1-1,TRBV14,-,few,TGTGCCAGCAGCCATGTAAGGGGTACTGAAGCTTTCTTT,CASSHVRGTEAFF
TRBJ1-5,TRBV5-1,-,once,TGCGCCAGCAGCTTGAAGGGGCTGGATCAGCCCCAGCATTTT,CASSLKGLDQPQHF
TRBJ1-2,TRBV20-1,-,-,TGCAGTGCCCCTACGGACGGTGGCTACACCTTC,CSAPTDGGYTF
TRBJ2-5,TRBV9,-,-,TGTGCCAGCAGCGTAGCTTCTACGGCAGCACCGGGACAAGAGACCCAGTACTTC,CASSVASTAAPGQETQYF
TRBJ2-2,TRBV19,-,-,TGTGCCAGTAGTCAGTCAGGGGCGAACACCGGGGAGCTGTTTTTT,CASSQSGANTGELFF
TRBJ2-7,TRBV30,-,-,TGTGCCTGGAGTAGGCGCAGAGACTACGAGCAGTACTTC,CAWSRRRDYEQYF